Presented here are 24 T cell receptor beta chains from one specimen sequenced in a study of T cell responses to AZD1222 COVID-19 vaccine. Assay: immunoSEQ multiplex PCR; the TCRdb copy retains only in-frame clones and omits some. The sample consists of about 120,000 clones, about 90% of them appearing once. The source material was peripheral blood, sampled on day 0 of AZD1222 vaccination. These receptor sequences come from an adult in good health.

The V call is TRBV28, the J call TRBJ2-3; weak D call: TRBD1 (6 bases). The germline V gene has CDR1 MDHEN and CDR2 SYDVKM. The CDR3 is made up of 13 amino acids. V lost 1 base to trimming and J lost 10 bases, with 12 bases between them. The CDR3 here is CASSLSGDTPQYF. As DNA, the CDR3 is TGTGCCAGCAGTTTATCCGGGGACACCCCGCAGTATTTT. Supplemented by reference TRBV28 and TRBJ2-3, the full variable domain reads DVKVTQSSRYLVKRTGEKVFLECVQDMDHENMFWYRQDPGLGLRLIYFSYDVKMKEKGDIPEGYSVSREKKERFSLILESASTNQTSMYLCASSLSGDTPQYFGPGTRLTVL.

The chain is built from TRBV6-5 and TRBJ2-3; 9 bases fit TRBD2. The CDR3 spans 14 residues. Germline V gives CDR1 MNHEY, CDR2 SVGAGI. V lost 7 bases to trimming and J lost 6 bases; unmatched junction nucleotides: 8. In nucleotides, the CDR3 is TGTGCCAGCAAGGGCGGGGGGGCGGCGGATACGCAGTATTTT. It specifies CASKGGGAADTQYF.

Only one count was recorded for this clone. The chain has TRBV11-2 and TRBJ1-2; 7 nucleotides align to TRBD1. J lost 7 bases, V lost 5 bases, and 10 bases had no gene match. This CDR3 is built from 14 residues. In germline, CDR1 is SGHAT, CDR2 FQNNGV. DNA of the CDR3: TGTGCCAGCAGCCTACAGGGGCATTCTGGTGGCTACACCTTC. This codes for CASSLQGHSGGYTF.

The chain carries TRBV12-3 or TRBV12-4 and TRBJ2-7, with no clear D. The CDR3 has 12 residues. V was trimmed by 2 bases and J by 5 bases, leaving 7 bases between them. The CDR3 bases are TGTGCCAGCAGTTTATGGGCGAACGAGCAGTACTTC. This sequence encodes CASSLWANEQYF.

Concerning this clone itself: The same CDR3 can be traced to other DNA sequences in this sample. The J gene is TRBJ1-1, the V gene TRBV5-1; possibly TRBD1 for D (5 bases). The V gene lost 0 bases and the J gene lost 5 bases, with 11 bases spanning the gap. Germline CDR1 reads SGHRS; CDR2 reads YFSETQ. This CDR3 has 14 residues. The CDR3 nucleotides read TGCGCCAGCAGCTTGGAGAGGGGTGGTACTGAAGCTTTCTTT. Translation: CASSLERGGTEAFF.

The chain carries TRBV29-1 and TRBJ2-1, with TRBD2 matching 12 bases. The CDR3 is 19 residues long. Germline CDR1 reads SQVTM; CDR2 reads ANQGSEA. V shed 6 bases and J 6 bases; nucleotides not matched to a gene: 21. The CDR3 loop is CSVERGASGRAWSLNEQFF. CDR3 in DNA: TGCAGCGTCGAAAGGGGGGCTAGCGGGAGGGCCTGGTCCCTCAATGAGCAGTTCTTC.

J is TRBJ1-5 and V is TRBV6-4; 7 bases line up with TRBD1. The length of the CDR3 is 12 residues. V shed 8 bases, J shed 7 bases, and the junction held 5 bases outside the gene matches. Germline V gene sequence: CDR1 MRHNA, CDR2 SNTAGT. The CDR3 loop is CASPGGEQPQHF. For the CDR3, the DNA is TGTGCCAGCCCAGGGGGGGAGCAGCCCCAGCATTTT.

This rearrangement joins TRBV6-5 to TRBJ2-7, with 7 bases matching TRBD1. J was trimmed by 3 bases and V by 5 bases; bases with no gene match: 10. Germline V gene lookup returns CDR1 MNHEY and CDR2 SVGAGI. The CDR3 has 15 residues. As DNA, the CDR3 is TGTGCCAGCAGTAGGGGACAGTCGTATTTCTACGAGCAGTACTTC. As protein: CASSRGQSYFYEQYF.

This clone came up once. The chain uses TRBV7-9 and TRBJ2-7, with no clear D. The CDR3 contains 12 residues. Trimming pared 1 base from V and 6 bases from J, leaving 7 bases between. CDR1 and CDR2 from the germline V gene are SEHNR and FQNEAQ (reference sequence). The chain's CDR3 is CASSLDKAEQYF. CDR3 bases: TGTGCCAGCAGCTTAGACAAGGCCGAGCAGTACTTC.

This clone appeared a single time. As DNA, the CDR3 is TGTGCCAGCAGTTCCTCCGGGGCGTTTAATGAAAAACTGTTTTTT. Translating gives CASSSSGAFNEKLFF. The chain links TRBV6-5 to TRBJ1-4; the D gene is possibly TRBD1 (5 bases). Germline V gene data show CDR1 as MNHEY and CDR2 as SVGAGI. This CDR3 region has 15 residues. V was pared by 4 bases and J by 4 bases, with 13 bases between.

This clone was found once. This chain joins TRBV11-3 and TRBJ2-1, with 11 bases fitting TRBD2. Germline V gene lookup returns CDR1 SGHNT and CDR2 YENEEA. This CDR3 is 17 amino acids long. Unmatched junction bases numbered 6, after V lost 2 bases and J lost 3 bases. The CDR3 loop is CASSLRPTSGSYNEQFF. The CDR3, as DNA: TGTGCCAGCAGCTTACGCCCTACTAGCGGGAGCTACAATGAGCAGTTCTTC.

The chain employs TRBV7-9 and TRBJ2-1; possible D gene TRBD2, 5 bases. Germline V gene data show CDR1 as SEHNR and CDR2 as FQNEAQ (reference sequence). CDR3 size: 16 residues. The ends were cut back, 3 bases at V and 2 bases at J, with 14 bases in the middle. The CDR3 protein is CASSFWTAGAYNEQFF. In DNA, the CDR3 is TGTGCCAGCAGCTTTTGGACTGCTGGAGCCTACAATGAGCAGTTCTTC.

The CDR3 here is CATSDRTGNGYTF. The CDR3 DNA sequence: TGTGCCACCAGTGACAGGACAGGGAACGGCTACACCTTC. The gene calls are TRBV24-1 and TRBJ1-2; TRBD1 aligns across 8 bases. Germline V gene lookup returns CDR1 KGHDR and CDR2 SFDVKD. Trimming removed 4 bases from V and 8 bases from J; junction bases left unmatched: 5. CDR3 length equals 13 residues.

This clone was seen only once. This sequence joins TRBV7-2 and TRBJ1-2; TRBD1 might be the D (5 bases). The germline V and J ends were trimmed by 5 bases and 0 bases, with 7 bases remaining between them. Germline V CDR1 and CDR2: SGHTA, FQGNSA. The CDR3 has 13 amino acids. The CDR3 nucleotides are TGTGCCAGCAGCCCACAGGCTAACTATGGCTACACCTTC. Protein sequence: CASSPQANYGYTF.

The CDR3 DNA is TGTGCCAGCAGCTTACTAGCGGGGACAGATACGCAGTATTTT. Protein sequence: CASSLLAGTDTQYF. This chain connects TRBV7-9 to TRBJ2-3; TRBD2 aligns across 9 bases. Germline V lookup: CDR1 SEHNR, CDR2 FQNEAQ (reference sequence). The CDR3 totals 14 residues. The ends lost 2 bases at V and 3 bases at J; junction bases unmatched: 0.

The chain uses TRBV4-2 and TRBJ1-3, with TRBD1 as a possible D gene (5 bases). Trimming removed 4 bases at V and 2 bases at J, with 15 bases between. Germline values: CDR1 LGHNA, CDR2 YNFKEQ. This CDR3 has 16 residues. CDR3 loop: CASSPGAGTAGNTIYF. In DNA form, the CDR3 reads TGTGCCAGCAGCCCAGGCGCCGGGACGGCTGGAAACACCATATATTTT.

V and J are TRBV7-9 and TRBJ1-2, with D perhaps matching TRBD1 (6 bases). The V gene's germline CDR1 is SEHNR and CDR2 FQNEAQ (reference sequence). The CDR3 length is 14 residues. The germline V and J ends were trimmed by 3 bases and 5 bases, with 13 bases remaining between them. The CDR3 region has the DNA TGTGCCAGCAGCTTTCGGGGGGCACATTATGGCTACACCTTC. Encoded protein: CASSFRGAHYGYTF.

V is TRBV7-2 and J is TRBJ2-5, with TRBD2 identical over 12 bases. V lost 7 bases, J lost 4 bases, and 7 bases stayed unmatched. CDR3 length equals 15 residues. Germline V lookup: CDR1 SGHTA, CDR2 FQGNSA. The chain's CDR3 is CASTRTSGVGETQYF. The DNA for the CDR3 is TGTGCCAGCACCCGGACTAGCGGGGTAGGAGAGACCCAGTACTTC.

The chain links TRBV19 to TRBJ2-6; 10 positions agree with TRBD2. Germline V lookup: CDR1 LNHDA, CDR2 SQIVND (reference sequence). There are 15 residues in the CDR3. The V gene end was trimmed by 10 bases and the J gene end by 2 bases; junction bases not matched to a gene: 5. DNA of the CDR3: TGTGCCACCAGCGGGGGGGGAACTGGGGCCAACGTCCTGACTTTC. Its translation is CATSGGGTGANVLTF.

As DNA, the CDR3 is TGTGCCAGCAGCGGGAGACAAACTGAGCAGTTCTTC. Protein: CASSGRQTEQFF. The rearrangement uses TRBV9 and TRBJ2-1; D call uncertain. The CDR3 has 12 residues. Looked up from germline, CDR1 is SGDLS and CDR2 is YYNGEE. Trimming removed 3 bases from V and 9 bases from J, with 10 bases in between.

The chain couples TRBV25-1 to TRBJ2-5; the D is unclear. The germline V gene has CDR1 MGHDK and CDR2 SYGVNS. The CDR3 length is 16 residues. The ends were cut back, 0 bases at V and 1 base at J, with 12 bases in the middle. CDR3 residues: CASSEYFGRLQETQYF. CDR3 coding DNA: TGTGCCAGCAGTGAATATTTCGGCAGGCTCCAAGAGACCCAGTACTTC.

The chain is built from TRBV30 and TRBJ1-5; a possible D gene is TRBD1 (5 bases). V shed 2 bases and J shed 3 bases, with 17 bases lying between them. Germline V gives CDR1 GTSNPN, CDR2 SVGIG (reference sequence). The CDR3 runs to 16 residues. In DNA, the CDR3 is TGTGCCTGGAGTATTAGGCCGACAGAAATCAATCAGCCCCAGCATTTT. Translation: CAWSIRPTEINQPQHF.

The chain couples TRBV20-1 to TRBJ1-2; D remains unclear. This CDR3 has 11 residues. The V and J ends lost 3 bases and 5 bases respectively, with 7 bases between them. From germline, CDR1 is DFQATT and CDR2 SNEGSKA (reference sequence). CDR3 loop: CSASPRYGYTF. The DNA of the CDR3 is TGCAGTGCTAGTCCCAGATATGGCTACACCTTC.

The rearrangement joins TRBV19 to TRBJ1-2, with D possibly matching TRBD1 (5 bases). Germline assignment: CDR1 LNHDA and CDR2 SQIVND (reference sequence). The CDR3 totals 15 residues. The V gene lost 1 base and the J gene lost 1 base, with 10 bases spanning the gap. CDR3 DNA: TGTGCCAGTAGTATAGCGCGCAGGGTTAACTATGGCTACACCTTC. Translated: CASSIARRVNYGYTF.